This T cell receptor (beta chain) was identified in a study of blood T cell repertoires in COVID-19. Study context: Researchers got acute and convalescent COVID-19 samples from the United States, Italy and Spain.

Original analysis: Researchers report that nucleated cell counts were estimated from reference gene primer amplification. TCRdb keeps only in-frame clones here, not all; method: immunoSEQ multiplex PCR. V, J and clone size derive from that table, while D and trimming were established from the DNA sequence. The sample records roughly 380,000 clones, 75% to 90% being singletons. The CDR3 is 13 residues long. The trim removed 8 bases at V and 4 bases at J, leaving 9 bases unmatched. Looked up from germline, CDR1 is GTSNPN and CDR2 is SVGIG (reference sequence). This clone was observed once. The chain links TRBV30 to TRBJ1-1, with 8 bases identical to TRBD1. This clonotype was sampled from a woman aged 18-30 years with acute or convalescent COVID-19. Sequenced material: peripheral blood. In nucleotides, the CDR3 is TGTGCCGGCTACAGGGGGGCGGCCACTGAAGCTTTCTTT. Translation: CAGYRGAATEAFF.